Listed below are T cell receptor beta chains from one sample, sequenced in a study of blood T cell repertoires in COVID-19. This table comes from immunoSEQ multiplex PCR, and its TCRdb copy is limited to in-frame clones, with some not included. The sample has almost 200,000 clones, around 92% seen once. The specimen sequenced was PBMCs or T cells enriched from blood (not recorded which). The receptors were sampled from a woman under 30 who had recovered from COVID-19. The CDR3 runs from the conserved cysteine through the conserved F or W. Fields, in order: J gene, D gene, V gene, clone size, CDR3 DNA, CDR3 protein. The D gene is left open where the match is weak. Clone size is not always given. Where it is, it says once, few, many or a class for expanded clones.

>TRBJ2-5|TRBD2|TRBV14|NA
TGTGCCAGCAGCCCTCTAGCGGGGGCCCAAGAGACCCAGTACTTC
CASSPLAGAQETQYF
>TRBJ1-3|TRBD1|TRBV12-3/TRBV12-4|NA
TGTGCCAGCAGTTGGGACAGTGGAAACACCATATATTTT
CASSWDSGNTIYF
>TRBJ1-2|NA|TRBV14|NA
TGTGCCAGCAGCCAAGAAGTCAGAACCGGCTACACCTTC
CASSQEVRTGYTF
>TRBJ2-3|NA|TRBV7-9|NA
TGTGCCAGCAACCAGATCACAGATACGCAGTATTTT
CASNQITDTQYF
>TRBJ1-6|NA|TRBV6-5|NA
TGTGCCAGCAGCCTAGACGGCACCCTGAATTCACCCCTCCACTTT
CASSLDGTLNSPLHF
>TRBJ2-2|TRBD1|TRBV2|NA
TGTGCCAGCAGTCCTCGGACAGGGATCACCGGGGAGCTGTTTTTT
CASSPRTGITGELFF
>TRBJ2-7|TRBD2|TRBV6-6|NA
TGTGCCAGCACCCCCCTAGCGGGGACTGCGGAGCAGTACTTC
CASTPLAGTAEQYF
>TRBJ2-5|NA|TRBV19|NA
TGTGCCAGTAGTATATCTGGGGGAGGTCTAGGGGAAGAGACCCAGTACTTC
CASSISGGGLGEETQYF
>TRBJ1-2|TRBD1|TRBV25-1|few
TGTGCCAGCAGAAAGGGACAGGGTGGAAACTATGGCTACACCTTC
CASRKGQGGNYGYTF
>TRBJ2-5|NA|TRBV5-6|NA
TGTGCCAGCAGCTTGCTTCAATCCTCTACAGAGACCCAGTACTTC
CASSLLQSSTETQYF
>TRBJ2-1|TRBD1|TRBV4-1|NA
TGCGCCAGCAGCCAACCGGGACAGGGGGTTTACGATGAGCAGTTCTTC
CASSQPGQGVYDEQFF
>TRBJ1-5|NA|TRBV28|NA
TGTGCCAGCAGTTTAGGGGGGGGGTCAGGAGGACAGCCCCAGCATTTT
CASSLGGGSGGQPQHF
>TRBJ2-3|NA|TRBV5-4|NA
TGTGCCAGCAGCCCTTCAATGCACAGGGAGAGCGGCACAGATACGCAGTATTTT
CASSPSMHRESGTDTQYF
>TRBJ2-7|TRBD1|TRBV5-6|few
TGTGCCAGCAGCCAAGGACAGGCCTACTACGAGCAGTACTTC
CASSQGQAYYEQYF
>TRBJ2-2|TRBD1|TRBV6-5|NA
TGTGCCATCGGGACAGGGGACACCGGGGAGCTGTTTTTT
CAIGTGDTGELFF
>TRBJ2-3|TRBD2|TRBV20-1|NA
TGCAGTGCTAGTACTACTAGCGGGGGGCAACCTAGCACAGATACGCAGTATTTT
CSASTTSGGQPSTDTQYF